This T cell receptor (beta chain) is drawn from a study of blood T cell repertoires in COVID-19. Across the study: The cDNA or gDNA used as material had been derived from T cells, B-cell-depleted T cells, or PBMCs.

Germline V gene lookup returns CDR1 MNHEY and CDR2 SVGAGI. The CDR3 has 15 amino acids. V dropped 0 bases and J dropped 6 bases, with 12 bases sitting between them. TCRdb's table, derived via immunoSEQ multiplex PCR, lists solely in-frame clones and lacks some. Of roughly 250,000 clones in the sample, roughly 87% are singletons; the top ten hold around 2.6%. Donors were grouped by their self-reported clinical history. The source is a woman aged 30 to 39 with acute COVID-19. The chain joins TRBV6-5 to TRBJ2-1, with a weak D call TRBD1 (5 bases). Material: PBMCs or T cells enriched from blood (not recorded which). As DNA, the CDR3 is TGTGCCAGCAGTTACTCACAGGCCCAGGTCAATGAGCAGTTCTTC. Translated: CASSYSQAQVNEQFF.